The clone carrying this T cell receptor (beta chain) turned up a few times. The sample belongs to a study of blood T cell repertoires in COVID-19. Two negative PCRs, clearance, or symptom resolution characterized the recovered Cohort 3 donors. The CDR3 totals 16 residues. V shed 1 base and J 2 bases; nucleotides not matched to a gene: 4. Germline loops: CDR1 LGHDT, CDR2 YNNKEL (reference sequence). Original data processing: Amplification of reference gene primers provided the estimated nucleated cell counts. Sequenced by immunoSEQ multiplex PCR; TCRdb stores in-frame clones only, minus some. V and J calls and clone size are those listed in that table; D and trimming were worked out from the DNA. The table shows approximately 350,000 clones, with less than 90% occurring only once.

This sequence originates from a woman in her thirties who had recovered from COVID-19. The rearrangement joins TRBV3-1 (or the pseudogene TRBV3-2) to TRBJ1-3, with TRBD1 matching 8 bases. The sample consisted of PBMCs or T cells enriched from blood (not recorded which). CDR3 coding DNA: TGTGCCAGCAGCCAAGGACTACAGGGGGCTGGAAACACCATATATTTT. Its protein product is CASSQGLQGAGNTIYF.